The next 15 T cell receptor beta chains were all read from a single sample in a study of shared clonotypes between healthy human individuals. Generated by immunoSEQ multiplex PCR, the TCRdb table keeps only in-frame clones and is missing some. The table lists about 480,000 clones, 75% to 85% of them singletons, with approximately 13% in the top ten. The source material was PBMCs. These receptors all stem from a woman between 35 and 50 years old in good health. Some clones in this sample may be carry-over from other donors' samples.

The V and J genes are TRBV4-2 and TRBJ2-3, with 10 bases matching TRBD1. Losses at the gene ends were 2 bases for V and 2 bases for J; bases not matched to a gene: 10. Looked up from germline, CDR1 is LGHNA and CDR2 is YNFKEQ. This CDR3 has 18 residues. The chain's CDR3 is CASSQPRAGTGDTDTQYF. The CDR3 bases are TGTGCCAGCAGCCAACCACGAGCCGGGACAGGGGACACAGATACGCAGTATTTT.

This clone was observed a single time. In DNA form, the CDR3 reads TGTGCCAGCAGCCGGGGACAGGGGGCTTTTGGCAATGAGCAGTTCTTC. Encoded protein: CASSRGQGAFGNEQFF. The V gene is TRBV28, the J gene TRBJ2-1, with 12 nucleotides matching TRBD1. The V gene's germline CDR1 is MDHEN and CDR2 SYDVKM. This CDR3 comprises 16 residues. Trimming cost V 6 bases and J 6 bases; bases outside gene matches: 9. Drawing the rest from reference TRBV28 and TRBJ2-1, the complete variable domain is DVKVTQSSRYLVKRTGEKVFLECVQDMDHENMFWYRQDPGLGLRLIYFSYDVKMKEKGDIPEGYSVSREKKERFSLILESASTNQTSMYLCASSRGQGAFGNEQFFGPGTRLTVL.

With regard to this clone: Other DNA sequences in this sample translate to the same CDR3. The gene calls are TRBV14 and TRBJ2-1; a possible D gene is TRBD1 (5 bases). With 4 bases removed from V and 4 bases from J, the gap between germline ends came to 11 bases. This CDR3 region has 14 residues. Germline V lookup: CDR1 SGHDN, CDR2 FVKESK. This CDR3 is CASSRASGYNEQFF. For the CDR3, the DNA is TGTGCCAGCAGCCGGGCCTCAGGGTACAATGAGCAGTTCTTC.

The CDR3 region is CASSQAHGTGSYGYTF. The CDR3 DNA sequence: TGTGCCAGCAGCCAAGCTCACGGGACAGGGAGCTATGGCTACACCTTC. The V gene is TRBV4-2, the J gene TRBJ1-2; 9 nucleotides agree with TRBD1. The CDR3 loop spans 16 amino acids. V was pared by 1 base and J by 4 bases, with 7 bases of the junction left unmatched. The germline gives CDR1 LGHNA, CDR2 YNFKEQ.

The V gene is TRBV7-9, the J gene TRBJ2-3, with D perhaps being TRBD1 or TRBD2 (6 bases each). CDR1 is SEHNR and CDR2 is FQNEAQ in the germline V gene (reference sequence). V lost 5 bases and J lost 9, with 21 bases in between. This CDR3 is built from 15 residues. The CDR3 loop is CASSPSRGPGETQYF. As DNA, the CDR3 is TGTGCCAGCAGCCCCTCCAGGGGCCCGGGAGAAACGCAGTATTTT. The variable domain in full, with the rest retrieved from reference TRBV7-9 and TRBJ2-3, is DTGVSQNPRHKITKRGQNVTFRCDPISEHNRLYWYRQTLGQGPEFLTYFQNEAQLEKSRLLSDRFSAERPKGSFSTLEIQRTEQGDSAMYLCASSPSRGPGETQYFGPGTRLTVL.

The gene calls are TRBV6-1 and TRBJ1-5; D may be TRBD1 (5 bases). The CDR3 loop spans 15 amino acids. Germline values: CDR1 MNHNS, CDR2 SASEGT. The V end was cut by 7 bases, the J end by 0 bases, with 13 bases between. The CDR3 loop reads CASTRTQYSNQPQHF. The CDR3 DNA reads TGTGCCAGCACCAGGACACAATATAGCAATCAGCCCCAGCATTTT.

The genes are TRBV4-1 and TRBJ2-1; 7 nucleotides line up with TRBD2. The CDR3 covers 15 residues. Germline loops: CDR1 MGHRA, CDR2 YSYEKL. Losses at the gene ends were 1 base for V and 4 bases for J; bases not matched to a gene: 4. CDR3 nucleotides: TGCGCCAGCAGCCAAGGGCTAGCGGCTTACAATGAGCAGTTCTTC. This gives the protein CASSQGLAAYNEQFF.

The gene calls are TRBV11-2 and TRBJ2-7; 8 bases align to TRBD1. Germline CDR1 SGHAT, CDR2 FQNNGV. Trimming cost V 7 bases and J 3 bases; bases outside gene matches: 14. The CDR3 spans 16 residues. The CDR3 region is CASTPRPGQVNYEQYF. The CDR3 region has the DNA TGTGCCAGCACTCCACGCCCGGGACAGGTGAACTACGAGCAGTACTTC.

The J gene is TRBJ2-7, the V gene TRBV4-3, with 12 bases aligning to TRBD2. Germline V gene lookup returns CDR1 LGHNA and CDR2 YSLEER. This CDR3 spans 17 amino acids. V lost 4 bases, J lost 1 base, and 8 bases stayed unmatched. CDR3 residues: CASSPLTSGSSSYEQYF. The CDR3 bases are TGCGCCAGCAGCCCATTGACTAGCGGGAGCAGTTCCTACGAGCAGTACTTC.

This sequence joins TRBV30 and TRBJ1-6; D gene ambiguous. The CDR3 covers 13 residues. The V gene lost 4 bases and the J gene lost 7 bases, with 11 bases spanning the gap. From germline, CDR1 is GTSNPN and CDR2 SVGIG (reference sequence). The chain's CDR3 is CAWNRRENSPLHF. CDR3 nucleotides: TGTGCCTGGAATAGGCGAGAGAATTCACCCCTCCACTTT.

V usage is TRBV27 and J usage is TRBJ2-7; 8 bases are a match to TRBD2. V shed 0 bases, J shed 4 bases, and the junction held 11 bases outside the gene matches. The germline gives CDR1 MNHEY, CDR2 SMNVEV (reference sequence). CDR3 size: 17 residues. In DNA, the CDR3 is TGTGCCAGCAGTTTATCGGAAGGGCGCGGGAGGTTATACGAGCAGTACTTC. It encodes CASSLSEGRGRLYEQYF.

The chain recombines TRBV28 with TRBJ2-5; 7 bases align to TRBD2. Germline V gene sequence: CDR1 MDHEN, CDR2 SYDVKM. The CDR3 consists of 15 residues. V was pared by 5 bases and J by 0 bases, with 6 bases of the junction left unmatched. The CDR3 DNA sequence: TGTGCCAGCAGTCCCCTGAGCGGGAACCAAGAGACCCAGTACTTC. This codes for CASSPLSGNQETQYF.

The V gene is TRBV6-5, the J gene TRBJ1-4, with D hard to call. V lost 2 bases to trimming and J lost 3 bases, with 10 bases between them. Germline V CDR1 and CDR2: MNHEY, SVGAGI. CDR3 length: 15 residues. CDR3 nucleotide sequence: TGTGCCAGCAGTTACCGGGGATTTGCTAATGAAAAACTGTTTTTT. The encoded protein is CASSYRGFANEKLFF.

This clone showed up just a few times. The chain links TRBV2 to TRBJ1-5; weak D call: TRBD1 (5 bases). V lost 8 bases and J lost 7, with 12 bases in between. Germline V CDR1 and CDR2: SNHLY, FYNNEI. The CDR3 covers 12 residues. The CDR3 DNA sequence: TGTGCCAGCGGAGTGGGGCGCCAGCCCCAGCATTTT. Translating gives CASGVGRQPQHF.

This clone was observed a single time. The chain uses TRBV7-9 and TRBJ2-1, with unresolved D. The ends were cut back, 4 bases at V and 8 bases at J, with 12 bases in the middle. The germline gives CDR1 SEHNR, CDR2 FQNEAQ (reference sequence). The CDR3 sequence is 13 residues long. The CDR3: CASSSTRQHEQFF. The CDR3 DNA reads TGTGCCAGCAGCTCAACAAGGCAGCATGAGCAGTTCTTC.